These 23 T cell receptor beta chains came from one sample sequenced in a study of identical twins. TCRdb re-called the 5' RACE reads with MiXCR, one entry per CDR3 protein. Of hundreds of thousands of distinct CDR3 sequences in the sample, about 20% are singletons; the top ten hold more than 4%. This sample also belongs to another study, concerning T cells expressing NK-cell markers.

The sample comprised PBMCs. These receptors all stem from a woman aged 18-29 years in good health.

This clonotype came up a few times. This CDR3 reads CASSGGPGTGTDTQYF. DNA of the CDR3: TGTGCCAGCAGCGGGGGTCCCGGGACAGGCACAGATACGCAGTATTTT. The chain combines TRBV7-9 with TRBJ2-3; TRBD1 matches 7 bases. Unmatched junction bases numbered 9, after V lost 5 bases and J lost 1 base. The CDR3 spans 16 residues. The germline gives CDR1 SEHNR, CDR2 FQNEAQ (reference sequence).

V is TRBV10-3 and J is TRBJ2-5, with TRBD2 matching over 11 bases. Germline CDR1 ENHRY, CDR2 SYGVKD. This CDR3 spans 16 amino acids. The V and J ends lost 3 bases and 4 bases, in that order; junction bases with no gene match: 7. Written as DNA, the CDR3 is TGTGCCATCAGTGATGATAGCGGGAGGGTTCCAGAGACCCAGTACTTC. Translating gives CAISDDSGRVPETQYF.

The chain uses TRBV6-1 and TRBJ2-5; TRBD2 agrees at 8 bases. CDR3 length: 16 residues. V lost 6 bases, J lost 6 bases, and 15 bases stayed unmatched. Germline V gives CDR1 MNHNS, CDR2 SASEGT. For the CDR3, the DNA is TGTGCCAGCAGGTCTCCCTCGGGCGGGAGGTTTAAGACCCAGTACTTC. This sequence encodes CASRSPSGGRFKTQYF.

The genes are TRBV12-3 or TRBV12-4 and TRBJ2-7; D call uncertain. The CDR3 totals 14 residues. Trimming took 3 bases from V and 7 from J, leaving 16 bases between them. CDR3 nucleotides: TGTGCCAGCAGTTTGATAGTACCCCCTTTTGAGCAGTACTTC. Its translation is CASSLIVPPFEQYF.

This clonotype was counted only a few times. This sequence joins TRBV12-3 or TRBV12-4 and TRBJ1-1; maybe TRBD1 (5 bases). The CDR3 totals 14 residues. The V end was cut by 5 bases, the J end by 7 bases, with 17 bases between. CDR3 region: CASSPGPSGGEAFF. The CDR3 nucleotides read TGTGCCAGCAGTCCCGGTCCATCGGGGGGTGAAGCTTTCTTT.

The sample holds a few counts of this clonotype. The chain has TRBV15 and TRBJ2-7, with D tentatively TRBD1 (6 bases). Germline V lookup: CDR1 LNHNV, CDR2 YYDKDF (reference sequence). V was shortened by 2 bases and J by 2 bases, with 7 bases between the two germline ends. The CDR3 extends over 13 amino acids. The CDR3 reads CATSRTGTYEQYF. CDR3 bases: TGTGCCACCAGCAGAACAGGGACCTACGAGCAGTACTTC.

The chain uses TRBV18 and TRBJ2-7; TRBD1 matches at 8 bases. CDR3 length: 15 amino acids. The V segment lost 0 bases and the J segment 7 bases; nucleotides outside the gene matches: 8. Per germline, CDR1 KGHSH and CDR2 LQKENI. This CDR3 reads CASSPPSQGAREQYF. CDR3 nucleotides: TGTGCCAGCTCACCACCGTCCCAGGGGGCTCGGGAGCAGTACTTC. Filled out from reference TRBV18 and TRBJ2-7, the complete variable domain reads NAGVMQNPRHLVRRRGQEARLRCSPMKGHSHVYWYRQLPEEGLKFMVYLQKENIIDESGMPKERFSAEFPKEGPSILRIQQVVRGDSAAYFCASSPPSQGAREQYFGPGTRLTVT.

The rearrangement uses TRBV20-1 and TRBJ2-5; the D is unclear. CDR1 and CDR2 from the germline V gene are DFQATT and SNEGSKA (reference sequence). The CDR3 length is 13 residues. The V and J ends lost 6 bases and 5 bases respectively, with 16 bases between them. For the CDR3, the DNA is TGCAGTGCAGTAGACGCGAAGGAGGAGACCCAGTACTTC. Translated: CSAVDAKEETQYF.

The J gene is TRBJ1-2, the V gene TRBV20-1, with D unclear. This CDR3 spans 13 amino acids. The germline V gene encodes CDR1 DFQATT and CDR2 SNEGSKA (reference sequence). Trimming pared 5 bases from V and 4 bases from J, leaving 14 bases between. The CDR3 DNA reads as TGCAGTGCTTCGGGCGCCGCGACCTATGGCTACACCTTC. It translates to CSASGAATYGYTF.

In DNA form, the CDR3 reads TGCAGCGTTGTAACAGGGGGAGGTGGTGGCTACACCTTC. It specifies CSVVTGGGGGYTF. This sequence joins TRBV29-1 and TRBJ1-2, with 8 bases matching TRBD1. The germline V gene has CDR1 SQVTM and CDR2 ANQGSEA. Trimming at V came to 4 bases and at J to 7 bases, leaving 8 bases not matched to a gene. The CDR3 contains 13 residues.

This clonotype was picked up a small number of times. The chain employs TRBV12-3 or TRBV12-4 and TRBJ2-5, with TRBD2 identical over 13 bases. The V gene end was trimmed by 2 bases and the J gene end by 4 bases; junction bases not matched to a gene: 1. This CDR3 is 15 amino acids long. This CDR3 reads CASSLRTSGRETQYF. The DNA for the CDR3 is TGTGCCAGCAGTTTACGGACTAGCGGGAGAGAGACCCAGTACTTC.

This clonotype was seen only a few times. The CDR3 spells CASRLDLSSYNEQFF. CDR3 nucleotides: TGTGCCAGCAGACTCGACTTAAGCTCCTACAATGAGCAGTTCTTC. The rearrangement joins TRBV11-2 to TRBJ2-1; no firm D call. The germline V and J ends were trimmed by 6 bases and 0 bases, with 12 bases remaining between them. Per the germline V gene, CDR1 is SGHAT and CDR2 is FQNNGV. This CDR3 spans 15 amino acids.

The genes are TRBV20-1 and TRBJ1-2; D ambiguous. V was clipped by 3 bases and J by 8 bases, with 16 bases between them. This CDR3 region has 13 residues. Per germline, CDR1 DFQATT and CDR2 SNEGSKA (reference sequence). CDR3 sequence (DNA): TGCAGTGCTAGTTATGGTCAGTCACACGGCTACACCTTC. Translated: CSASYGQSHGYTF.

This chain connects TRBV24-1 to TRBJ2-3, with a tentative D call TRBD1 (5 bases). CDR1 is KGHDR and CDR2 is SFDVKD in the germline V gene. The CDR3 runs 17 residues. V was clipped by 12 bases and J by 5 bases, with 29 bases between them. The CDR3 DNA reads as TGTGCCGCGGTTACCGAGTCTGAAACTGGGGCCCGAGATACGCAGTATTTT. Translating gives CAAVTESETGARDTQYF.

The chain has TRBV20-1 and TRBJ2-3; the D is unclear. The CDR3 loop spans 15 amino acids. The V gene lost 1 base and the J gene lost 0 bases, with 11 bases spanning the gap. The germline gives CDR1 DFQATT, CDR2 SNEGSKA (reference sequence). Here the CDR3 DNA reads TGCAGTGCTAGAGCCCGCAGAACTAGCACAGATACGCAGTATTTT. Translating it yields CSARARRTSTDTQYF.

The V and J genes are TRBV5-1 and TRBJ2-3; 7 nucleotides agree with TRBD2. V gave up 6 bases and J gave up 1 base; unmatched junction bases: 8. There are 15 residues in the CDR3. Germline assignment: CDR1 SGHRS and CDR2 YFSETQ. The CDR3 is CASTQSGGGTDTQYF. As DNA, the CDR3 is TGCGCCAGCACCCAGAGTGGGGGGGGCACAGATACGCAGTATTTT.

This clonotype was recorded only once. Likely a read error: the CDR3 ends without its conserved phenylalanine or tryptophan. J is TRBJ2-1 and V is TRBV10-3; maybe TRBD2 (6 bases). This CDR3 is 11 amino acids long. Per germline, CDR1 ENHRY and CDR2 SYGVKD. Trimming left V 7 bases short and J 6 bases short, with 7 bases between. The CDR3 loop reads CAIMGGNEQFY. The CDR3 bases are TGTGCCATCATGGGGGGCAATGAGCAGTTCTAC.

The chain joins TRBV12-3 or TRBV12-4 to TRBJ1-5; D remains ambiguous. The CDR3 covers 13 residues. Trimming cost V 6 bases and J 5 bases, with 11 bases left between them. CDR3 coding DNA: TGTGCCAGCAGGCCTCGACCCGATCAGCCCCAGCATTTT. Translated: CASRPRPDQPQHF.

This clonotype showed up just a few times. The rearrangement uses TRBV20-1 and TRBJ2-7; D remains ambiguous. V was pared by 5 bases and J by 6 bases, with 14 bases between. Germline V lookup: CDR1 DFQATT, CDR2 SNEGSKA (reference sequence). There are 12 residues in the CDR3. The CDR3 nucleotides are TGCAGTGCTGCAGAACCCCCGGGCGAGCAGTACTTC. Amino acid sequence: CSAAEPPGEQYF.

The chain has TRBV20-1 and TRBJ2-3; perhaps TRBD2 as D (6 bases). Germline values: CDR1 DFQATT, CDR2 SNEGSKA (reference sequence). Trimming removed 0 bases at V and 4 bases at J, with 14 bases between. This CDR3 region has 15 residues. CDR3 amino acids: CSARDPGESPDTQYF. The CDR3 nucleotides read TGCAGTGCTAGAGATCCGGGGGAGTCCCCAGATACGCAGTATTTT.

This chain links TRBV4-2 with TRBJ2-7; TRBD1 aligns across 9 bases. Germline CDR1 LGHNA, CDR2 YNFKEQ. V trimming: 1 base; J trimming: 6 bases; junction bases outside the gene matches: 7. This CDR3 is 15 amino acids long. CDR3 bases: TGTGCCAGCAGCCAAGCCGGGACAGGGTTGCTCGAGCAGTACTTC. This encodes CASSQAGTGLLEQYF.

This rearrangement joins TRBV6-5 to TRBJ1-2, with a tentative D call TRBD1 (5 bases). The CDR3 length is 12 residues. The V gene lost 10 bases and the J gene lost 7 bases, with 16 bases spanning the gap. In germline, CDR1 is MNHEY, CDR2 SVGAGI. The CDR3 spells CATVFRGSGYTF. The CDR3 DNA reads TGTGCCACCGTTTTTCGGGGCTCTGGCTACACCTTC.

The chain joins TRBV4-1 to TRBJ1-1; D remains ambiguous. Germline V gene data show CDR1 as MGHRA and CDR2 as YSYEKL. The length of the CDR3 is 15 residues. Between the trimmed V and J ends, which lost 0 bases and 1 base, there was a span of 9 bases. CDR3 sequence: CASSQDPIWNTEAFF. In nucleotides, the CDR3 is TGCGCCAGCAGCCAAGACCCGATATGGAACACTGAAGCTTTCTTT.